The next 10 T cell receptor beta chains were all read from a single sample in a study of fetal regulatory T cell absence and autoimmunity. Clones were read by immunoSEQ multiplex PCR, and TCRdb kept only the in-frame ones, dropping some. The table records 85,000 to 100,000 clones, 72% of them present only once. Sequenced: pancreas tissue. The source is a male donor with IPEX syndrome.

This chain connects TRBV4-1 to TRBJ2-3, with TRBD2 identical over 9 bases. The CDR3 is made up of 16 amino acids. Germline assignment: CDR1 MGHRA and CDR2 YSYEKL. V lost 4 bases, J lost 1 base, and 6 bases stayed unmatched. CDR3: CASSPRTSVGTDTQYF. DNA for the CDR3: TGCGCCAGCAGCCCCCGGACTAGCGTAGGCACAGATACGCAGTATTTT.

The chain joins TRBV5-4 to TRBJ2-5; 8 bases align to TRBD2. Germline loops: CDR1 SGHNT, CDR2 YYREEE (reference sequence). V was clipped by 4 bases and J by 5 bases; unmatched bases: 4. The CDR3 totals 13 residues. The CDR3 coding sequence is TGTGCCAGCAGCATCGGGACTAGGGAGACCCAGTACTTC. This encodes CASSIGTRETQYF.

The chain joins TRBV11-3 to TRBJ2-5, with TRBD2 matching over 7 bases. This CDR3 has 17 residues. The germline V gene has CDR1 SGHNT and CDR2 YENEEA. V was pared by 5 bases and J by 1 base, with 13 bases of the junction left unmatched. The DNA for the CDR3 is TGTGCCAGCAGCCCCGGGGGTAGCGGGCGGCTCCAAGAGACCCAGTACTTC. Translating gives CASSPGGSGRLQETQYF.

This clone came up once. The CDR3: CAWSTGVSYEQYF. The DNA of the CDR3 is TGTGCCTGGAGCACAGGGGTCTCCTACGAGCAGTACTTC. The V call is TRBV30, the J call TRBJ2-7, with TRBD1 matching 7 bases. With V trimmed by 3 bases and J by 0 bases, 2 bases remained unmatched. Per germline, CDR1 GTSNPN and CDR2 SVGIG (reference sequence). The CDR3 runs to 13 residues.

This chain joins TRBV6-5 and TRBJ1-2, with 8 bases fitting TRBD1. J gave up 2 bases and V 5 bases, and 4 bases lay outside the gene matches. The CDR3 contains 14 residues. CDR1 and CDR2 (germline): MNHEY, SVGAGI. DNA of the CDR3: TGTGCCAGCAGTCCCCGACAGGGGAACTATGGCTACACCTTC. Translation: CASSPRQGNYGYTF.

The chain is built from TRBV4-1 and TRBJ1-5, with 7 bases lining up with TRBD1. Germline V gene data show CDR1 as MGHRA and CDR2 as YSYEKL. Losses at the gene ends were 3 bases for V and 3 bases for J; bases not matched to a gene: 2. The CDR3 is made up of 14 amino acids. CDR3 sequence (DNA): TGCGCCAGCAGCCAGGGACAGACCAATCAGCCCCAGCATTTT. Translating it yields CASSQGQTNQPQHF.

The chain employs TRBV5-1 and TRBJ1-1, with D unclear. This CDR3 spans 13 amino acids. The germline gives CDR1 SGHRS, CDR2 YFSETQ. V lost 3 bases and J lost 2, with 8 bases in between. The CDR3 protein is CASSWTANTEAFF. The CDR3 DNA reads as TGCGCCAGCAGCTGGACCGCTAACACTGAAGCTTTCTTT.

This chain links TRBV29-1 with TRBJ1-2; a weak D match, TRBD1 (6 bases). V lost 6 bases to trimming and J lost 4 bases, with 12 bases between them. In germline, CDR1 is SQVTM, CDR2 ANQGSEA. The CDR3 is made up of 12 amino acids. CDR3: CSVPDRSYGYTF. The CDR3 nucleotides are TGCAGCGTCCCTGACAGGTCCTATGGCTACACCTTC.

This clone came up a few times. The genes are TRBV9 and TRBJ2-7; 8 positions agree with TRBD2. CDR3 length: 14 amino acids. CDR1 is SGDLS, CDR2 YYNGEE, per germline. V gave up 4 bases and J gave up 4 bases; unmatched junction bases: 7. This CDR3 reads CASSNSGDGYEQYF. Written as DNA, the CDR3 is TGTGCCAGCAGCAATAGCGGGGATGGGTACGAGCAGTACTTC.

This chain links TRBV18 with TRBJ2-3; 13 positions match TRBD2. Losses at the gene ends were 3 bases for V and 5 bases for J; bases not matched to a gene: 2. Germline V lookup: CDR1 KGHSH, CDR2 LQKENI. This CDR3 region has 15 residues. The CDR3 loop is CASSPGLAGLDTQYF. The CDR3 DNA reads as TGTGCCAGCTCACCGGGACTAGCGGGATTAGATACGCAGTATTTT.